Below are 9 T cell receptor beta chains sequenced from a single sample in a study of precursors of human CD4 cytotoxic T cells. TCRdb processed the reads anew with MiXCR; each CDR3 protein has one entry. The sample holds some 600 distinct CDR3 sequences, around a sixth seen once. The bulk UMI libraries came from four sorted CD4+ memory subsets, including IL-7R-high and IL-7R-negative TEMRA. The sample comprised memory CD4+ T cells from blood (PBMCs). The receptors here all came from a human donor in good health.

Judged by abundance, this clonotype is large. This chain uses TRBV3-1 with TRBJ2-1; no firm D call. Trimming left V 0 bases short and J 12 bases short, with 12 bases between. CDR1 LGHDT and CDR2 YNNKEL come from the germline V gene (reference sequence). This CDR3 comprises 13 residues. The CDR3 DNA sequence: TGTGCCAGCAGCCAAGATTCCCAGGCGGTGCAGTTCTTC. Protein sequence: CASSQDSQAVQFF.

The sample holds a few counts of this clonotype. The CDR3, as DNA: TGCGCCAGCAGCCTACAAGGGACTAGCGGCACAGATACGCAGTATTTT. Translation: CASSLQGTSGTDTQYF. The chain links TRBV5-1 to TRBJ2-3; 10 nucleotides align to TRBD2. The CDR3 covers 16 residues. Germline V gene data show CDR1 as SGHRS and CDR2 as YFSETQ. Trimming at V came to 4 bases and at J to 1 base, leaving 6 bases not matched to a gene.

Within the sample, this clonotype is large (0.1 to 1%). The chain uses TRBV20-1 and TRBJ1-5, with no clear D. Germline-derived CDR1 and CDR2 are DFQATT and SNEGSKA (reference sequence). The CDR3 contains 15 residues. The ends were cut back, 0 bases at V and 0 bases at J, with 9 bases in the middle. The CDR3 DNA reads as TGCAGTGCTAGAGATACGGACTTTAGCAATCAGCCCCAGCATTTT. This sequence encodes CSARDTDFSNQPQHF.

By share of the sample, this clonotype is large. CDR3 residues: CASRTSGGSYNEQFF. In nucleotides, the CDR3 is TGCGCCAGCAGAACTAGCGGGGGGTCCTACAATGAGCAGTTCTTC. The rearrangement joins TRBV5-1 to TRBJ2-1, with TRBD2 matching over 12 bases. The CDR3 covers 15 residues. J lost 1 base, V lost 5 bases, and 1 base had no gene match. Per the germline V gene, CDR1 is SGHRS and CDR2 is YFSETQ.

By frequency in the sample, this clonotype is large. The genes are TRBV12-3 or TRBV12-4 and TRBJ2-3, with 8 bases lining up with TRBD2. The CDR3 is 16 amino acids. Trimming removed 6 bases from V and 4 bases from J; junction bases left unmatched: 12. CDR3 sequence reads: CASRTGGTVGSDTQYF. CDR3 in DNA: TGTGCCAGCAGGACGGGAGGGACCGTTGGGTCAGATACGCAGTATTTT.

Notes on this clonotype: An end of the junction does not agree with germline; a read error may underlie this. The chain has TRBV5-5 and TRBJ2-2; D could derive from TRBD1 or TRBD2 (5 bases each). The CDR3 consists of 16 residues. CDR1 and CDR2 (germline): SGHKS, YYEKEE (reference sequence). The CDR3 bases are TGTGCCAACAGCTACCTGGGGGAAACTCCACCGGGTGAGCTGTTTTTT. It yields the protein CANSYLGETPPGELFF.

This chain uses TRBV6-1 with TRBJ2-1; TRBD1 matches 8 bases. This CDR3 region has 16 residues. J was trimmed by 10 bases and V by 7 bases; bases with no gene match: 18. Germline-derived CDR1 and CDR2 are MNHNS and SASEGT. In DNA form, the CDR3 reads TGTGCCAGCACCCTTCTACCGGGACAGGCAATATACGAGCAGTTCTTC. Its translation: CASTLLPGQAIYEQFF.

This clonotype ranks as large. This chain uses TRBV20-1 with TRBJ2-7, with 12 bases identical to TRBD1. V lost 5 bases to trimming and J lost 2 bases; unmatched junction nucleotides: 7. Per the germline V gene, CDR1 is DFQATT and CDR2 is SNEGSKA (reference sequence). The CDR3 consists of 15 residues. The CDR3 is CSAYSGTGGAYEQYF. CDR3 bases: TGCAGTGCTTACTCCGGGACAGGGGGCGCCTACGAGCAGTACTTC.

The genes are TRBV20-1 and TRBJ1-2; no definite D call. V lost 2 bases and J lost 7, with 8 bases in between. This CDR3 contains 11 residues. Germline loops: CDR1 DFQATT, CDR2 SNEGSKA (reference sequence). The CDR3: CSARTAGGYTF. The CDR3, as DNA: TGCAGTGCTAGAACAGCGGGTGGCTACACCTTC.